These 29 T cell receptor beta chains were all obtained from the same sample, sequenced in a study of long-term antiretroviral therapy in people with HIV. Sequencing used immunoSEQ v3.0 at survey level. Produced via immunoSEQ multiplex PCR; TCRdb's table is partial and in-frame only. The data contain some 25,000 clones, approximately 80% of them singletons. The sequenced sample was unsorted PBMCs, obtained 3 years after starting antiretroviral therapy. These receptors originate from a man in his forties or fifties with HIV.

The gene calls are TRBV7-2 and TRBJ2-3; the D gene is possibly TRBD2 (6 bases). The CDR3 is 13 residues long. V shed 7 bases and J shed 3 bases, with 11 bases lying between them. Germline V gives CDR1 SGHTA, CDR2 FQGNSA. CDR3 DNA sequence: TGTGCCAGCAAAAGCGGGTATACAGATACGCAGTATTTT. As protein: CASKSGYTDTQYF.

As DNA, the CDR3 is TGTGCCACCAGCAGAGATATCAGTTTCCGGGAAATATTGTCCTACGAGCAGTACTTC. Amino acids: CATSRDISFREILSYEQYF. This chain connects TRBV15 to TRBJ2-7; possible D gene TRBD2, 5 bases. Germline values: CDR1 LNHNV, CDR2 YYDKDF (reference sequence). The CDR3 spans 19 residues. V was shortened by 0 bases and J by 1 base, with 22 bases between the two germline ends.

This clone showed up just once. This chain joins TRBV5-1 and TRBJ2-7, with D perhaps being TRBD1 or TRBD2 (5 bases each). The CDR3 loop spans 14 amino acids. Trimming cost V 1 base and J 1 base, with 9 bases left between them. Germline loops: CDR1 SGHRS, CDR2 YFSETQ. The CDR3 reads CASSLFGGSYEQYF. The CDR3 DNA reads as TGCGCCAGCAGCTTGTTTGGGGGATCCTACGAGCAGTACTTC.

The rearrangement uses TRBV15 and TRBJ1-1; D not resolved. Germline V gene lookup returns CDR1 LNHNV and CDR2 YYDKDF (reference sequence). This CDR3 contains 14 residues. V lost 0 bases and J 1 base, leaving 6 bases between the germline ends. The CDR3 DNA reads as TGTGCCACCAGCAGAGATGCCAGGAACACTGAAGCTTTCTTT. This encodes CATSRDARNTEAFF.

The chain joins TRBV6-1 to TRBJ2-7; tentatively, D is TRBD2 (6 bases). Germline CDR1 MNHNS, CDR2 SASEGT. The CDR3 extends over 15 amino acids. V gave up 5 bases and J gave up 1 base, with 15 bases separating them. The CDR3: CASSSGTLLSYEQYF. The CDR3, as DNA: TGTGCCAGCAGTTCTGGGACTCTCCTATCCTACGAGCAGTACTTC.

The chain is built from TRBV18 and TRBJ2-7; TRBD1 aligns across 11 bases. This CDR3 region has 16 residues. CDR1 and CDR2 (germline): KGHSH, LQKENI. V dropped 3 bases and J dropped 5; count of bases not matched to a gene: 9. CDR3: CASSPPKGTGGNEQYF. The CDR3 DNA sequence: TGTGCCAGCTCACCCCCCAAAGGGACAGGGGGTAACGAGCAGTACTTC.

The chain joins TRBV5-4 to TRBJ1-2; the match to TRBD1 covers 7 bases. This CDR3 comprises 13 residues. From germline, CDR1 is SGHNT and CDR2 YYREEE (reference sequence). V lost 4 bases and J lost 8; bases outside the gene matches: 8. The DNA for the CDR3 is TGTGCCAGCAGCAAAGGGGACAGCGAAGGCTACACCTTC. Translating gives CASSKGDSEGYTF.

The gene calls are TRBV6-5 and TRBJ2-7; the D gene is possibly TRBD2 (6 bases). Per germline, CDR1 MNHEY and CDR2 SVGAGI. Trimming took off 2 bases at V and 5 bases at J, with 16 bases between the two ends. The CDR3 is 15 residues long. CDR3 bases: TGTGCCAGCAGTTACCTAGGGCAGGGAGGAGACGAGCAGTACTTC. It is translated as CASSYLGQGGDEQYF.

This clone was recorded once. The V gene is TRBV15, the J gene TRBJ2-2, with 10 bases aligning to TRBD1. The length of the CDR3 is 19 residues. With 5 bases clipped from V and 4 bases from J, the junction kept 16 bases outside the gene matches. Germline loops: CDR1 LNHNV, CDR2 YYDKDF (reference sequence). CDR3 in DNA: TGTGCCACCAGCGTCTTGGGGGTGGACAGGGGGATTTTCACCGGGGAGCTGTTTTTT. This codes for CATSVLGVDRGIFTGELFF.

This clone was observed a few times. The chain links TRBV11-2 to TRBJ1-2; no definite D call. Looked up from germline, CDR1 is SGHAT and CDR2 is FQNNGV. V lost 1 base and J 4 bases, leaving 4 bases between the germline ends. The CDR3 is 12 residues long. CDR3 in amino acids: CASSLAGYGYTF. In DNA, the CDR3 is TGTGCCAGCAGCTTAGCGGGCTATGGCTACACCTTC.

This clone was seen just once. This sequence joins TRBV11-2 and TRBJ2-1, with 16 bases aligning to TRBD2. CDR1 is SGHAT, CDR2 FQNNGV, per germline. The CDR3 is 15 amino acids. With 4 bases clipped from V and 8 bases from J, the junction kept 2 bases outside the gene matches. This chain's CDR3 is CASSWGTSGRDEQFF. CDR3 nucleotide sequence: TGTGCCAGCAGCTGGGGGACTAGCGGGAGGGATGAGCAGTTCTTC.

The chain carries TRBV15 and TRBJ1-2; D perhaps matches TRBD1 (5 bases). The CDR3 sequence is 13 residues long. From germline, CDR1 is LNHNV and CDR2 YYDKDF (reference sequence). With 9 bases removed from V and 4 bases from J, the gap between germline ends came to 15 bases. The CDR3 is CATSMGDFYGYTF. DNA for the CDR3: TGTGCCACTTCGATGGGGGACTTCTATGGCTACACCTTC. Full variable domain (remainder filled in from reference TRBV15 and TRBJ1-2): DAMVIQNPRYQVTQFGKPVTLSCSQTLNHNVMYWYQQKSSQAPKLLFHYYDKDFNNEADTPDNFQSRRPNTSFCFLDIRSPGLGDTAMYLCATSMGDFYGYTFGSGTRLTVV.

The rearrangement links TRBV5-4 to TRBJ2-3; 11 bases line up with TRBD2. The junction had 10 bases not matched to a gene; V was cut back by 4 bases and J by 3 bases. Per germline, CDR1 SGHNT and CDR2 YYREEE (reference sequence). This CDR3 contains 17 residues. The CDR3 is CASSGGKASGRTDTQYF. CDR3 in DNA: TGTGCCAGCAGCGGGGGGAAGGCTAGCGGGAGGACAGATACGCAGTATTTT.

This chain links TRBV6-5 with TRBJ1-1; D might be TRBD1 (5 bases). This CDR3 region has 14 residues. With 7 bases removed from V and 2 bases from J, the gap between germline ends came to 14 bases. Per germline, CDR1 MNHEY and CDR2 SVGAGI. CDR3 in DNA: TGTGCCAGCACCGACCCGGGACGAAACACTGAAGCTTTCTTT. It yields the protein CASTDPGRNTEAFF.

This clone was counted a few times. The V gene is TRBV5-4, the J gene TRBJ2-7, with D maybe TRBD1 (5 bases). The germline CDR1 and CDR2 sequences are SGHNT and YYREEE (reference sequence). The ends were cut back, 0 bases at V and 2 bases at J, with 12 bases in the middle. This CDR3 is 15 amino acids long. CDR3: CASSLGGGEAYEQYF. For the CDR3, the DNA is TGTGCCAGCAGCTTGGGGGGCGGAGAAGCCTACGAGCAGTACTTC.

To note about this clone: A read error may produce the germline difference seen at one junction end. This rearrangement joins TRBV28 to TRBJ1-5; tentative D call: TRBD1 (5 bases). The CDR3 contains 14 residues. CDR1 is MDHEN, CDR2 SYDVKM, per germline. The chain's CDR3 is CASTLGLWGQPQHF. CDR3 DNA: TGTGCCAGCACTTTAGGGCTCTGGGGGCAGCCCCAGCATTTT.

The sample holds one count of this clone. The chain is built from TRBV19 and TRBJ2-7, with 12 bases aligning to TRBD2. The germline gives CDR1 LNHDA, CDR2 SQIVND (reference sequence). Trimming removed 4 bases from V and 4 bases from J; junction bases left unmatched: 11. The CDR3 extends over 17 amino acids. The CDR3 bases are TGTGCCAGTAGTAGCGGACTAGCGGGAACCAGCGCATACGAGCAGTACTTC. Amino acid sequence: CASSSGLAGTSAYEQYF.

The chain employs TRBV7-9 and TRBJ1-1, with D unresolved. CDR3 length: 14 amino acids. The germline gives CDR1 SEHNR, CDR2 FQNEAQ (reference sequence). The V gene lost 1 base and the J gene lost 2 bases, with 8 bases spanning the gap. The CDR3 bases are TGTGCCAGCAGCTTAGGGCCGGGTAACACTGAAGCTTTCTTT. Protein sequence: CASSLGPGNTEAFF.

The CDR3 DNA reads TGTGCCAGTCGACAGGGAGCAAGCTATGGCTACACCTTC. This gives the protein CASRQGASYGYTF. The gene calls are TRBV28 and TRBJ1-2, with TRBD1 matching over 7 bases. CDR1 is MDHEN, CDR2 SYDVKM, per germline. J gave up 4 bases and V 9 bases, and 8 bases lay outside the gene matches. The CDR3 sequence is 13 residues long.

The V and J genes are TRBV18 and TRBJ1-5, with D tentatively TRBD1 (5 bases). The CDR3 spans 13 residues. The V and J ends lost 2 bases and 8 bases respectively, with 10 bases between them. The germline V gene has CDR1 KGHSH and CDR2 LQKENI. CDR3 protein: CASSPSRGEPQHF. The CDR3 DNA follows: TGTGCCAGCTCACCAAGTAGGGGAGAGCCCCAGCATTTT.

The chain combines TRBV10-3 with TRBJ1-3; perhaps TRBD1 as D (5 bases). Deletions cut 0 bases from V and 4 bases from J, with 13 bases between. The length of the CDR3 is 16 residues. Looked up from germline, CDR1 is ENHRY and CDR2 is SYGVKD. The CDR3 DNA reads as TGTGCCATCAGTGAGTCTCCCGCAGGGCCAGGAAACACCATATATTTT. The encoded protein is CAISESPAGPGNTIYF.

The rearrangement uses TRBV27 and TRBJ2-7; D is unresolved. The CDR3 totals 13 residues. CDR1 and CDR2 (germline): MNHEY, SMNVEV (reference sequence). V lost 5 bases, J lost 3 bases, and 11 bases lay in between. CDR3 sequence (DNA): TGTGCCAGCAGTCTTGCCAGAGACTACGAGCAGTACTTC. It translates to CASSLARDYEQYF.

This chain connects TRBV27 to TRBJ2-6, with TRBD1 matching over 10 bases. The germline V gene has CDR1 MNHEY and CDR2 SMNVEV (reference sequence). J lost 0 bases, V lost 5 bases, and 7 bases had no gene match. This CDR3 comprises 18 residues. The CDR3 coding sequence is TGTGCCAGCAGTCCTCGGACAGGGGGGACCTCTGGGGCCAACGTCCTGACTTTC. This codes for CASSPRTGGTSGANVLTF.

CDR3 in amino acids: CASIPGDSYSNQPQHF. The CDR3 DNA sequence: TGTGCCAGCATCCCAGGGGACTCATATAGCAATCAGCCCCAGCATTTT. This chain joins TRBV28 and TRBJ1-5, with D perhaps matching TRBD1 (6 bases). The CDR3 is 16 residues long. Trimming removed 7 bases at V and 0 bases at J, with 16 bases between. CDR1 and CDR2 from the germline V gene are MDHEN and SYDVKM. Full variable domain (missing parts from reference TRBV28 and TRBJ1-5): DVKVTQSSRYLVKRTGEKVFLECVQDMDHENMFWYRQDPGLGLRLIYFSYDVKMKEKGDIPEGYSVSREKKERFSLILESASTNQTSMYLCASIPGDSYSNQPQHFGDGTRLSIL.

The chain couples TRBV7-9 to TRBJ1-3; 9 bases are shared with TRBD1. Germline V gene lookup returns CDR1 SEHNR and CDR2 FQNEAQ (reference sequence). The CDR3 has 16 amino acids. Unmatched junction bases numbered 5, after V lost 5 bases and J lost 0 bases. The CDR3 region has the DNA TGTGCCAGCAGCAGTCCGGGACAGGGCTCTGGAAACACCATATATTTT. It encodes CASSSPGQGSGNTIYF. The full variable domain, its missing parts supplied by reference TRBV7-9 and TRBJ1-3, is DTGVSQNPRHKITKRGQNVTFRCDPISEHNRLYWYRQTLGQGPEFLTYFQNEAQLEKSRLLSDRFSAERPKGSFSTLEIQRTEQGDSAMYLCASSSPGQGSGNTIYFGEGSWLTVV.

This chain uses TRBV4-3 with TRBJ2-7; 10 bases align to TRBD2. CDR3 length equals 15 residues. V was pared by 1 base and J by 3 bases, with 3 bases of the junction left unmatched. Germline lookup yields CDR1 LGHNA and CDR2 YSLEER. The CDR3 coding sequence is TGCGCCAGCAGCCAAGTGTCTAGCGGGGGCTACGAGCAGTACTTC. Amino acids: CASSQVSSGGYEQYF.

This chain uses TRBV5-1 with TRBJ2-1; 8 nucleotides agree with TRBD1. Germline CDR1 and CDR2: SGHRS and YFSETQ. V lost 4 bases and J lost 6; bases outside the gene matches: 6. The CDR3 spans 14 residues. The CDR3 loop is CASSELTGVNEQFF. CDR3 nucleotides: TGCGCCAGCAGCGAACTGACAGGGGTCAATGAGCAGTTCTTC.

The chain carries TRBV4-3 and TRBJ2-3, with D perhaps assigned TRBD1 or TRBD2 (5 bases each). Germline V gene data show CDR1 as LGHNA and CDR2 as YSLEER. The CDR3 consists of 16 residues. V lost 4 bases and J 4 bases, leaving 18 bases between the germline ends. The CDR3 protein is CASSPRPREGADTQYF. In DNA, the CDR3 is TGCGCCAGCAGCCCGCGCCCACGGGAAGGGGCAGATACGCAGTATTTT.

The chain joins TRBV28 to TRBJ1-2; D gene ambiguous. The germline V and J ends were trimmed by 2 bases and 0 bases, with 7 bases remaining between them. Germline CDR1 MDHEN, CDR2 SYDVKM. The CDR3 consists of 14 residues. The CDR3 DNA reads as TGTGCCAGCAGTTTAAGGCGAACTAACTATGGCTACACCTTC. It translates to CASSLRRTNYGYTF.